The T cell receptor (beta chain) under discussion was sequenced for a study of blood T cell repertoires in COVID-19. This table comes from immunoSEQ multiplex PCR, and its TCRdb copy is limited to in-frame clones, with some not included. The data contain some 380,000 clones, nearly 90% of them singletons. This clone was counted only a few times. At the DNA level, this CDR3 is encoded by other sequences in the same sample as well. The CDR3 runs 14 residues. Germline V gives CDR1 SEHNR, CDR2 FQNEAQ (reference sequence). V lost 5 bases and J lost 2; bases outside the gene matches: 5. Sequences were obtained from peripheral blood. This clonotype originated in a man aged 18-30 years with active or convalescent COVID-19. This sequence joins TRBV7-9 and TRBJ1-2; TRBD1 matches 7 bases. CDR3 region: CASSPTGYNYGYTF. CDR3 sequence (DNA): TGTGCCAGCAGCCCGACAGGGTACAACTATGGCTACACCTTC.